This record looks at one T cell receptor (beta chain) sequence and its context. In the study's own analysis: Researchers report that nucleated cell counts were estimated from reference gene primer amplification. Measured with immunoSEQ multiplex PCR; TCRdb has only the in-frame clones, and not every one. Clone size and V and J calls were adopted from that table, with D and trimming inferred from the DNA. This table holds fewer than 250,000 clones, approximately 91% found once. These data come from a study of blood T cell repertoires in COVID-19. Study information: The study drew acute and convalescent COVID-19 samples from the United States, Italy and Spain. Nucleic acid was either cDNA or gDNA, and it came from T cells, B-cell-depleted T cells, or PBMCs.

V dropped 3 bases and J dropped 4; count of bases not matched to a gene: 7. The CDR3 loop spans 16 amino acids. Germline values: CDR1 LNHDA, CDR2 SQIVND (reference sequence). The V call is TRBV19, the J call TRBJ2-1, with TRBD2 matching 9 bases. The source of this sequence is a man aged 40-55 years with acute or convalescent COVID-19. Material for sequencing was peripheral blood. DNA of the CDR3: TGTGCCAGTAGTATTACTAGCGGGCTTAAATACAATGAGCAGTTCTTC. Translation: CASSITSGLKYNEQFF.